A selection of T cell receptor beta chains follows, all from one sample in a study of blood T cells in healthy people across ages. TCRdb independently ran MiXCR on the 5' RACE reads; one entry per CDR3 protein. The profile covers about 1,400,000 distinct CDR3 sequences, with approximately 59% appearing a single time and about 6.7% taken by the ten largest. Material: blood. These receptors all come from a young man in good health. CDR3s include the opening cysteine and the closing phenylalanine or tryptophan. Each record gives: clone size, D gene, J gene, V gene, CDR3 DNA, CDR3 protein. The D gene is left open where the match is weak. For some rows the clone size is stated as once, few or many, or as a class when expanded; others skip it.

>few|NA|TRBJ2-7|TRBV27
TGTGCCAGCAGTTTATCCCTCGCAAACAGGGCCTCCCTCTACGAGCAGTACTTC
CASSLSLANRASLYEQYF
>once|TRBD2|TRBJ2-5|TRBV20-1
TGCAGTGCTAGAGGGTCTAGCGGGAGAACAGAGACCCAGTACTTC
CSARGSSGRTETQYF
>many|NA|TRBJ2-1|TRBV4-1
TGTGCCAGCAGCCAGACGAATGAGCAGTTCTTC
CASSQTNEQFF
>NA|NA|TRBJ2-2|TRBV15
TGTGCCACCAGCAGGGAGCAGGGGTTGGCCGGGGAGCTGTTTTTT
CATSREQGLAGELFF
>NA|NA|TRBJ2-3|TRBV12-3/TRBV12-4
TGTGCCAGCAGTTTGAAAAGCGGAAGGGTCTTTGAAATAGGGGATACGCAGTATTTT
CASSLKSGRVFEIGDTQYF
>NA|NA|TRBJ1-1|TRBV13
TGTGCCAGCAGCTTAGCAATTCGCCAGGGAGAAGCTTTCTTT
CASSLAIRQGEAFF
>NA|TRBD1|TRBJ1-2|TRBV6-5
TGTGCCAGCAGCCGCCTCCAGAGAGGGGGCGACTATGGCTACACCTTC
CASSRLQRGGDYGYTF
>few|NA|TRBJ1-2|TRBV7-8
TGTGCCAGCAGCTTAGCTGTAACTAACTATGGCTACACCTTC
CASSLAVTNYGYTF
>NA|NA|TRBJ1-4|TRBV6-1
TGTGCCAGCGAGGAAGTGACTAATGAAAAACTGTTTTTT
CASEEVTNEKLFF
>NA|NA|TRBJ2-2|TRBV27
TGTGCCAGCAGTCCTCCCGCAGCGGAGCTGTTTTTT
CASSPPAAELFF
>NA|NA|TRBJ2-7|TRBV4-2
TGTGCCAGCAGCCAAGAAGGCTCCGGGCCTAGGGCCTACGAGCAGTACTTC
CASSQEGSGPRAYEQYF
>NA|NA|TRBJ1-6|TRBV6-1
TGTGCCAGCAGCCAATCCAATTCACCCCTCCACTTT
CASSQSNSPLHF
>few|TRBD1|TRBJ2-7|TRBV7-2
TGTGCCAGCAGCCAGGACAGGGCAAAGTACGAGCAGTACTTC
CASSQDRAKYEQYF
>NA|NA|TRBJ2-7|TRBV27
TGTGCCAGCAGTGGCGGGCCAAGCTCCTACGAGCAGTACTTC
CASSGGPSSYEQYF
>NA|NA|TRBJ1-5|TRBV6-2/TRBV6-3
TGTGCCAGCAGTAGGGGATCCGTGGGCAATCAGCCCCAGCATTTT
CASSRGSVGNQPQHF
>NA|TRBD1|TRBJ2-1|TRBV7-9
TGTGCCAGCAGCCCGCGGACAGGACGTCTCAATGAGCAGTTCTTC
CASSPRTGRLNEQFF
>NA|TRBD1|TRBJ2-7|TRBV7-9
TGTGCCAGCTTGGAGGGGACAGGGATCAACGAGCAGTACTTC
CASLEGTGINEQYF
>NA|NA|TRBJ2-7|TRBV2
TGTGCCAGCAACAGGGAGGGGGACGAGCAGTACTTC
CASNREGDEQYF
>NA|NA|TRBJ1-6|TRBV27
TGTGCCAGCAGTTTACAGGCACTGTATTCACCCCTCCACTTT
CASSLQALYSPLHF
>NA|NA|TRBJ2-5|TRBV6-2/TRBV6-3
TGTGCCAGCAGTTACTATGGGGCGGGAGAGACCCAGTACTTC
CASSYYGAGETQYF
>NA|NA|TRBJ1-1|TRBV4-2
TGTGCCAGCAGCCAGGGCTGGAGCACTGAAGCTTTCTTT
CASSQGWSTEAFF
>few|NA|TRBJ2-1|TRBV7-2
TGTGCCAGCAGCTTAACTCGCACTACCTACAATGAGCAGTTCTTC
CASSLTRTTYNEQFF
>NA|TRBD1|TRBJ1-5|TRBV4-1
TGCGCCAGCAGCCACCCACAGGGGACTAGCAATCAGCCCCAGCATTTT
CASSHPQGTSNQPQHF
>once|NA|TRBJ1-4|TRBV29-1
TGCAGCGTTGAGGCAGGGTGGGGCGAAAAACTGTTTTTT
CSVEAGWGEKLFF
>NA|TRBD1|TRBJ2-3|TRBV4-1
TGCGCCAGCAGACCCACAGGGGACCCAGATACGCAGTATTTT
CASRPTGDPDTQYF
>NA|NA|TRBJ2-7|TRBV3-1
TGTGCCAGCAGCCGCGGGCCAAACTCCTACGAGCAGTACTTC
CASSRGPNSYEQYF
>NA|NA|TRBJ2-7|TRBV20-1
TGCAGTGCTCATGGGGGGCCCGGACAGGTCTACGAGCAGTACTTC
CSAHGGPGQVYEQYF
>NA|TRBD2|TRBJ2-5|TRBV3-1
TGTGCCAGCAGCCAATCGGGGCGGGGGAATCAAGAGACCCAGTACTTC
CASSQSGRGNQETQYF
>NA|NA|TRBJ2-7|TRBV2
TGTGCCAGCAGTGCGGACAACGAGCAGTACTTC
CASSADNEQYF
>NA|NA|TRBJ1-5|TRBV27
TGTGCCAGCAGTTTCTCAGGACAGAGCTTGTCAAATCAGCCCCAGCATTTT
CASSFSGQSLSNQPQHF
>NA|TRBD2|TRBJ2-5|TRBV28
TGTGCCAGCAGTTTAGTACTAGCGAGAGAGACCCAGTACTTC
CASSLVLARETQYF
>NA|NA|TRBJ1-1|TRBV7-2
TGTGCCAGCAGCCGTAGGGGGGGAAGTACTGAAGCTTTCTTT
CASSRRGGSTEAFF
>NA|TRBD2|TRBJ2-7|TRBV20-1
TGCAGTGCCGGGACTAGCGGGGTCTACGAGCAGTACTTC
CSAGTSGVYEQYF
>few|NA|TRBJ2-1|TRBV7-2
TGTGCCAGCAGACTAGACATTGTTTGGGGCCCCTACAATGAGCAGTTCTTC
CASRLDIVWGPYNEQFF
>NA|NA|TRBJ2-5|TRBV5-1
TGCGCCAGCAGCCCAGACGGGGCCCGAGATCGGACCCAGTACTTC
CASSPDGARDRTQYF
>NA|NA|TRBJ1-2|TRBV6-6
TGTGCCAGCAGTTCAGAGCGAAGGGGCTACACCTTC
CASSSERRGYTF
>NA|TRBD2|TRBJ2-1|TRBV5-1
TGCGCCAGCAGCCCCGGGACTAGACCCTACAATGAGCAGTTCTTC
CASSPGTRPYNEQFF
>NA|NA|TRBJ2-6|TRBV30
TGTGCCTGGAGTAGGAATGGTGGGGCCAACGTCCTGACTTTC
CAWSRNGGANVLTF
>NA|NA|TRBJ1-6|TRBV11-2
TGTGCCAGCAGTCTATACACAGGACCCCTCCACTTT
CASSLYTGPLHF
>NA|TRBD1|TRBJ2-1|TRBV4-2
TGTGCCAGCAGCCCCCGGGACAGGGGGTCTTACAATGAGCAGTTCTTC
CASSPRDRGSYNEQFF
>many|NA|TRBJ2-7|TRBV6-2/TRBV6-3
TGTGCCAGCAGCTCCGACACGAGCTCCTACGAGCAGTACTTC
CASSSDTSSYEQYF
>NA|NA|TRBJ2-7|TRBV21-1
TGTGCCAGCAGCAACTACCAGCCTGGAGGAGGTGAGGACGAGCAGTACTTC
CASSNYQPGGGEDEQYF
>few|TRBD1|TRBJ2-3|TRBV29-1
TGCAGCGTTGGACAGGGGCCAGTTGGGGATACGCAGTATTTT
CSVGQGPVGDTQYF
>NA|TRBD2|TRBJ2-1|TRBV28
TGTGCCAGCAGCCCGCTAGCGGTCCTCACCTACAATGAGCAGTTCTTC
CASSPLAVLTYNEQFF
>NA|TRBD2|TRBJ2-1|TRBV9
TGTGCCAGCAGCACCCGCGGGAGGAGCTCCTACAATGAGCAGTTCTTC
CASSTRGRSSYNEQFF
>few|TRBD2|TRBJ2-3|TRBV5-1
TGCGCCAGCAGCACCCAACTTCTAGCGGGAGCCCAAACAGATACGCAGTATTTT
CASSTQLLAGAQTDTQYF
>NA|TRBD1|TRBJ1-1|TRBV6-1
TGTGCCACCCCTGGGGACAGGCCCACTGAAGCTTTCTTT
CATPGDRPTEAFF
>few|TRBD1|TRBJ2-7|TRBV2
TGCGCCAGCATTCCGGGACAGGGGTCCTACGAGCAGTACTTC
CASIPGQGSYEQYF
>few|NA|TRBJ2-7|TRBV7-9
TGTGCCAGCAGTTTGGACGGGGGCCCATACGAGCAGTACTTC
CASSLDGGPYEQYF
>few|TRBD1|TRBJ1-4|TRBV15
TGTGCCACCAGCGGACGTCCCGGGACAGGGATTGGCGAAAAACTGTTTTTT
CATSGRPGTGIGEKLFF
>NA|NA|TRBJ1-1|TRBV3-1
TGTGCCAGCACCCACCATTTGAACACTGAAGCTTTCTTT
CASTHHLNTEAFF
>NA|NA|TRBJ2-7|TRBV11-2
TGTGCCAGCAGCTTCGACAGGTGGGACACCTACGAGCAGTACTTC
CASSFDRWDTYEQYF
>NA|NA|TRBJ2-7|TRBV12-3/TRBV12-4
TGTGCCAGCAGTTTGGGCGCTAGCGAAGGCTACGAGCAGTACTTC
CASSLGASEGYEQYF